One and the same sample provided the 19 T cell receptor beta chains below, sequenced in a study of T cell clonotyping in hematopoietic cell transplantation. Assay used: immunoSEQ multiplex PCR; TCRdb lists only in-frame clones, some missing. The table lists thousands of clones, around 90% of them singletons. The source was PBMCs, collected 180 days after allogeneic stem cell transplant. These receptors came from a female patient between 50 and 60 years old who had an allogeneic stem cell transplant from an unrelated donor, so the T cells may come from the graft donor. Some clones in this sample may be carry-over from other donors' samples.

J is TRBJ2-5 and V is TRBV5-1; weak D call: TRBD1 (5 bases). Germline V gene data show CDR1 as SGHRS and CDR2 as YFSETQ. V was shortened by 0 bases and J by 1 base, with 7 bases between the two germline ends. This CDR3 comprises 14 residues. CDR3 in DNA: TGCGCCAGCAGCTTGGGACAGAGCCAAGAGACCCAGTACTTC. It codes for CASSLGQSQETQYF.

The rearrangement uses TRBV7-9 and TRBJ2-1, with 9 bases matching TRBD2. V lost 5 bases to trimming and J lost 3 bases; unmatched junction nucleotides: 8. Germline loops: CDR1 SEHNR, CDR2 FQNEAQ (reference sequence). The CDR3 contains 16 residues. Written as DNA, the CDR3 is TGTGCCAGCAGCCCCTCCTCTAGCGGGGACTACAATGAGCAGTTCTTC. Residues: CASSPSSSGDYNEQFF.

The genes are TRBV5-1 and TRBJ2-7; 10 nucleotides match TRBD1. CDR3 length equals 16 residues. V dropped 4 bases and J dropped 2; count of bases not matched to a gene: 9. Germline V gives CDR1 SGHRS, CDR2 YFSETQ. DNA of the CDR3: TGCGCCAGCAGCCCCGGGACAGGGGATGAGGCCTACGAGCAGTACGTC. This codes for CASSPGTGDEAYEQYV.

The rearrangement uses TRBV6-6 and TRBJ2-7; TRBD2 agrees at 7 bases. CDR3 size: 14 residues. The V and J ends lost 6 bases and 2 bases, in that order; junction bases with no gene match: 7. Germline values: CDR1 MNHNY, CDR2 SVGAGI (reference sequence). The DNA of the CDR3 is TGTGCCAGCAGCCCTGGACGGGGGGCCTACGAGCAGTACGTC. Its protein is CASSPGRGAYEQYV.

CDR3 sequence (DNA): TGTGCCAGCAGCATCGGACTAGCGGGGTTAGGGGAGCAGTACGTC. This encodes CASSIGLAGLGEQYV. This chain joins TRBV5-6 and TRBJ2-7, with 12 bases lining up with TRBD2. Trimming cost V 4 bases and J 7 bases; bases outside gene matches: 9. The CDR3 sequence is 15 residues long. The germline CDR1 and CDR2 sequences are SGHDT and YYEEEE.

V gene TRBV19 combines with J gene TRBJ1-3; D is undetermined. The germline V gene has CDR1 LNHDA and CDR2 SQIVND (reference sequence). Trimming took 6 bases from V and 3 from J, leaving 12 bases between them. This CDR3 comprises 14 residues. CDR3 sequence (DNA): TGTGCCAGTAGGCGCCCTGGGTATGGAAACACCATATATTTT. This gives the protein CASRRPGYGNTIYF.

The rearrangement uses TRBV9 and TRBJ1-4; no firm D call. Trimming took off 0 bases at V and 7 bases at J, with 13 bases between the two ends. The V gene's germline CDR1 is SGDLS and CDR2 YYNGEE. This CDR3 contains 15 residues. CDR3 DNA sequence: TGTGCCAGCAGCGTAGCAGACCATCTTAGTGAAAAACTGTTTTTT. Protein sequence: CASSVADHLSEKLFF.

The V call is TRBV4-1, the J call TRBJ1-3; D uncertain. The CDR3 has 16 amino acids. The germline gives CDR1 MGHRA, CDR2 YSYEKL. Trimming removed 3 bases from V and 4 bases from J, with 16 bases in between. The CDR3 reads CASSHLREGAGNTIYF. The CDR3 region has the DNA TGCGCCAGCAGCCACTTAAGGGAGGGAGCGGGAAACACCATATATTTT.

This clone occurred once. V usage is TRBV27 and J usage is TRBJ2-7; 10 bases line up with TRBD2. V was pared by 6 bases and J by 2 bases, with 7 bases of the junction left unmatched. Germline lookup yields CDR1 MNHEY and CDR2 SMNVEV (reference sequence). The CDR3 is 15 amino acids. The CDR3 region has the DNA TGTGCCAGCAGATCCTATCTAGCGGGGGCCTACGAGCAGTACGTC. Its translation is CASRSYLAGAYEQYV.

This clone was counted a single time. In DNA form, the CDR3 reads TGTGCCAGCTCACCAGGGGAGGGGGGTAGCAATCAGCCCCAGCATTTT. Translated, it gives CASSPGEGGSNQPQHF. The V gene is TRBV18, the J gene TRBJ1-5; tentative D call: TRBD1 (6 bases). Trimming left V 2 bases short and J 0 bases short, with 11 bases between. Germline CDR1 KGHSH, CDR2 LQKENI. This CDR3 is 16 amino acids long.

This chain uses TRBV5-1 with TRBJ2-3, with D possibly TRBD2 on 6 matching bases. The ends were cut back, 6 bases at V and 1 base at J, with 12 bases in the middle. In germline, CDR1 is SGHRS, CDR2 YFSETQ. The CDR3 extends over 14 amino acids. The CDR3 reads CASKNWEGTDTQYF. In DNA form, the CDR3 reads TGCGCCAGCAAAAATTGGGAGGGCACAGATACGCAGTATTTT.

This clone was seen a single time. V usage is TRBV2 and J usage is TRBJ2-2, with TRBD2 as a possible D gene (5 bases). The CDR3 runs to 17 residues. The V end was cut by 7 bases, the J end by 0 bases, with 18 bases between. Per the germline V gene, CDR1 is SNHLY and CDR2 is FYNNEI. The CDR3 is CASTWTSGNANTGELFF. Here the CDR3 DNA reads TGTGCCAGCACCTGGACCTCGGGGAACGCGAACACCGGGGAGCTGTTTTTT.

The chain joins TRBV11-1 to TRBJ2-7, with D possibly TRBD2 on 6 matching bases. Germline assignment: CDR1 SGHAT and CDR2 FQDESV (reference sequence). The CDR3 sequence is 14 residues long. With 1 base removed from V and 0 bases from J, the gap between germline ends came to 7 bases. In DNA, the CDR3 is TGTGCCAGCAGCTTAGGGGGGGACTCCTACGAGCAGTACTTC. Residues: CASSLGGDSYEQYF. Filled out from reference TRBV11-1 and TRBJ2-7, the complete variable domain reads EAEVAQSPRYKITEKSQAVAFWCDPISGHATLYWYRQILGQGPELLVQFQDESVVDDSQLPKDRFSAERLKGVDSTLKIQPAELGDSAMYLCASSLGGDSYEQYFGPGTRLTVT.

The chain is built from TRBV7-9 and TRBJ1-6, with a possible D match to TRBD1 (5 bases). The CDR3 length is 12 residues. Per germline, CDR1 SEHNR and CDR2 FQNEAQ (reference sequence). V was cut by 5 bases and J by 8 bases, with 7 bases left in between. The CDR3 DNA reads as TGTGCCAGCAGCCAGGGTTATTCACCCCTCCACTTT. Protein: CASSQGYSPLHF.

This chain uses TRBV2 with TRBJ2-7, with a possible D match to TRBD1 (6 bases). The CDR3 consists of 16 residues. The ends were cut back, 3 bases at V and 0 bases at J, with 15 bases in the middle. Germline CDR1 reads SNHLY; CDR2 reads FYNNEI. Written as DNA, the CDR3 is TGTGCCAGCAGTGATACGACAGGACGTAGCTCCTACGAGCAGTACTTC. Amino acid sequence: CASSDTTGRSSYEQYF.

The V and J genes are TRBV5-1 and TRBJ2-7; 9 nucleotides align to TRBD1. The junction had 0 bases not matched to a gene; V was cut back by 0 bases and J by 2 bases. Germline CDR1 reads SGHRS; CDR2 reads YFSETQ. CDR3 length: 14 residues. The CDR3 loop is CASSLGQGAYEQYF. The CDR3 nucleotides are TGCGCCAGCAGCTTGGGACAGGGGGCCTACGAGCAGTACTTC.

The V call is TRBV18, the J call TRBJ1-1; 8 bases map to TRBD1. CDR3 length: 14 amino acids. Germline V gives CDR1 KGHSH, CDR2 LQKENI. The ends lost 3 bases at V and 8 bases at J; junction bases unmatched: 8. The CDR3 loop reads CASSPTGARQEAFF. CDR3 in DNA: TGTGCCAGCTCACCGACAGGGGCGCGCCAGGAAGCTTTCTTT.

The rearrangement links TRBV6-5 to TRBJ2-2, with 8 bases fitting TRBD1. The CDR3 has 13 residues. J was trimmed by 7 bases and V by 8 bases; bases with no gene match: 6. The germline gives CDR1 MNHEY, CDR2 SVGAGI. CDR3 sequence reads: CASGRQGFGELFF. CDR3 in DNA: TGTGCCAGCGGACGACAGGGGTTCGGGGAGCTGTTTTTT.

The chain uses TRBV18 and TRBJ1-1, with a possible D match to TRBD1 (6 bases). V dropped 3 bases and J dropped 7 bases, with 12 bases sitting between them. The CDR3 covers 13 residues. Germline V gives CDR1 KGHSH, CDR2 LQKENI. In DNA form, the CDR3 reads TGTGCCAGCTCACCTAGACAGGCTGGTGAAGCTTTCTTT. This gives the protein CASSPRQAGEAFF. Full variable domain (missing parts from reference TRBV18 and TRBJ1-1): NAGVMQNPRHLVRRRGQEARLRCSPMKGHSHVYWYRQLPEEGLKFMVYLQKENIIDESGMPKERFSAEFPKEGPSILRIQQVVRGDSAAYFCASSPRQAGEAFFGQGTRLTVV.